One sample yielded the 6 T cell receptor beta chains listed below, sequenced in a study of blood T cell repertoires in COVID-19. This table comes from immunoSEQ multiplex PCR, and its TCRdb copy is limited to in-frame clones, with some not included. Of 240,000 or so clones listed, approximately 80% were seen once; the top ten hold roughly 1.9%. The sample taken for sequencing was peripheral blood. The origin of the receptors is a man aged 25 to 40 who had recovered from COVID-19.

J is TRBJ1-4 and V is TRBV2, with TRBD1 identical over 8 bases. In germline, CDR1 is SNHLY, CDR2 FYNNEI. After removal of 2 bases from V and 6 bases from J, the junction contained 5 bases not matched to a gene. The CDR3 loop spans 15 amino acids. The CDR3, as DNA: TGTGCCAGCAGTGAATTATCAGGGGGCGATGAAAAACTGTTTTTT. Protein: CASSELSGGDEKLFF.

The rearrangement joins TRBV5-6 to TRBJ1-5, with D unresolved. This CDR3 has 15 amino acids. Trimming removed 0 bases from V and 4 bases from J, with 11 bases in between. Germline V gene data show CDR1 as SGHDT and CDR2 as YYEEEE. For the CDR3, the DNA is TGTGCCAGCAGCTTGGGTGCAGCGGGGAATCAGCCCCAGCATTTT. This sequence encodes CASSLGAAGNQPQHF.

The chain is built from TRBV3-1 (or the pseudogene TRBV3-2) and TRBJ2-1; 9 bases map to TRBD1. The CDR3 has 15 amino acids. J was trimmed by 8 bases and V by 5 bases; bases with no gene match: 10. The germline V gene encodes CDR1 LGHDT and CDR2 YNNKEL (reference sequence). The CDR3 loop reads CASSSTGQGRYEQFF. For the CDR3, the DNA is TGTGCCAGCAGCTCCACGGGACAGGGAAGGTATGAGCAGTTCTTC.

This chain uses TRBV9 with TRBJ2-1; D gene ambiguous. Deletions cut 2 bases from V and 3 bases from J, with 9 bases between. The CDR3 contains 14 residues. Germline-derived CDR1 and CDR2 are SGDLS and YYNGEE. Here the CDR3 DNA reads TGTGCCAGCAGCGTTAGCCCCAGCTACAATGAGCAGTTCTTC. It yields the protein CASSVSPSYNEQFF.

This chain connects TRBV6-5 to TRBJ1-4; the match to TRBD1 covers 9 bases. The CDR3 covers 14 residues. The V segment lost 7 bases and the J segment 4 bases; nucleotides outside the gene matches: 4. Germline CDR1 is MNHEY and CDR2 is SVGAGI. The CDR3 DNA reads TGTGCCAGCACCCGGGGACAGGGTAATGAAAAACTGTTTTTT. Translation: CASTRGQGNEKLFF.

CDR3 bases: TGCGCCAGCAGCCCTTGGCTAGCGGGGGCATCTTACAATGAGCAGTTCTTC. Amino acids: CASSPWLAGASYNEQFF. The chain carries TRBV5-1 and TRBJ2-1; 10 positions match TRBD2. Germline V gene data show CDR1 as SGHRS and CDR2 as YFSETQ. The CDR3 length is 17 residues. The V gene end was trimmed by 4 bases and the J gene end by 4 bases; junction bases not matched to a gene: 11.